The 19 T cell receptor beta chains below were found in one sample sequenced in a study of beta chain features in type 1 diabetes. Every bit of the isolated RNA underwent reverse transcription, so sequencing read expressed TCRB transcripts. TCRdb's copy holds only in-frame clones and misses some; the assay was immunoSEQ multiplex PCR. The table shows about 290,000 clones, with roughly 8% occurring only once. The sequenced sample was central memory CD4+ T cells from blood. The receptor set was obtained from a woman aged 18-29 years in good health.

This clone was recorded a few times. The gene calls are TRBV30 and TRBJ2-3; the D is unclear. This CDR3 comprises 12 residues. From germline, CDR1 is GTSNPN and CDR2 SVGIG (reference sequence). The V and J ends lost 0 bases and 5 bases respectively, with 6 bases between them. The CDR3 nucleotides read TGTGCCTGGAGTGTAATTAGAGATACGCAGTATTTT. It codes for CAWSVIRDTQYF.

This clone was seen at least ten times. The genes are TRBV15 and TRBJ1-4; the D is unclear. The germline V gene has CDR1 LNHNV and CDR2 YYDKDF (reference sequence). The CDR3 has 14 residues. Trimming shortened V by 1 base and J by 1 base, and 4 bases separated the two germline ends. Here the CDR3 reads CATSRAGTNEKLFF. In nucleotides, the CDR3 is TGTGCCACCAGCAGAGCTGGAACTAATGAAAAACTGTTTTTT.

The rearrangement joins TRBV27 to TRBJ1-5, with TRBD1 matching 7 bases. V shed 5 bases, J shed 3 bases, and the junction held 7 bases outside the gene matches. The CDR3 totals 15 residues. The germline V gene encodes CDR1 MNHEY and CDR2 SMNVEV (reference sequence). The CDR3 is CASSPGGSPNQPQHF. The DNA for the CDR3 is TGTGCCAGCAGTCCAGGGGGGTCCCCCAATCAGCCCCAGCATTTT.

The chain has TRBV4-1 and TRBJ1-1; D uncertain. V lost 1 base to trimming and J lost 0 bases, with 6 bases between them. Germline-derived CDR1 and CDR2 are MGHRA and YSYEKL. The CDR3 is 14 residues long. CDR3 sequence: CASSQGAMNTEAFF. CDR3 coding DNA: TGCGCCAGCAGCCAAGGGGCGATGAACACTGAAGCTTTCTTT.

This chain joins TRBV7-8 and TRBJ1-1; D ambiguous. The CDR3 is 11 amino acids. Trimming removed 5 bases at V and 5 bases at J, with 6 bases between. The germline gives CDR1 SGHVS, CDR2 FQNEAQ. The CDR3 coding sequence is TGTGCCAGCAGCCTCAGGACTGAAGCTTTCTTT. Protein product: CASSLRTEAFF.

CDR3 bases: TGCGCCAGCAAGCCGGAGGGCACGTACCAAGAGACCCAGTACTTC. It codes for CASKPEGTYQETQYF. V usage is TRBV5-1 and J usage is TRBJ2-5; the D gene is possibly TRBD2 (6 bases). The CDR3 is 15 residues long. The germline V gene has CDR1 SGHRS and CDR2 YFSETQ. Trimming removed 6 bases at V and 0 bases at J, with 15 bases between.

This clone occurred many times. Other DNA sequences in this specimen translate into the identical CDR3. The V call is TRBV7-2, the J call TRBJ2-7; D unresolved. Trimming removed 5 bases from V and 2 bases from J, with 7 bases in between. This CDR3 comprises 12 residues. Germline V lookup: CDR1 SGHTA, CDR2 FQGNSA. CDR3 loop: CASSRRTYEQYF. The CDR3 DNA sequence: TGTGCCAGCAGCCGTAGGACCTACGAGCAGTACTTC.

In its sample, this clone was seen many times. The gene calls are TRBV19 and TRBJ1-4; 7 bases match TRBD1. V lost 2 bases to trimming and J lost 8 bases; unmatched junction nucleotides: 8. CDR1 and CDR2 from the germline V gene are LNHDA and SQIVND (reference sequence). The CDR3 is 15 residues long. CDR3 loop: CASSIQGGTGEKLFF. CDR3 sequence (DNA): TGTGCCAGTAGTATACAAGGGGGCACGGGGGAAAAACTGTTTTTT. Filled out from reference TRBV19 and TRBJ1-4, the complete variable domain reads DGGITQSPKYLFRKEGQNVTLSCEQNLNHDAMYWYRQDPGQGLRLIYYSQIVNDFQKGDIAEGYSVSREKKESFPLTVTSAQKNPTAFYLCASSIQGGTGEKLFFGSGTQLSVL.

V gene TRBV5-4 combines with J gene TRBJ2-5, with TRBD1 as a possible D gene (7 bases). In germline, CDR1 is SGHNT, CDR2 YYREEE (reference sequence). The germline V and J ends were trimmed by 3 bases and 3 bases, with 12 bases remaining between them. CDR3 size: 14 residues. CDR3 region: CASSSGGTEETQYF. Written as DNA, the CDR3 is TGTGCCAGCAGCTCAGGGGGGACAGAAGAGACCCAGTACTTC.

The chain couples TRBV30 to TRBJ2-5; D remains ambiguous. V dropped 3 bases and J dropped 5 bases, with 19 bases sitting between them. This CDR3 contains 15 residues. The V gene's germline CDR1 is GTSNPN and CDR2 SVGIG (reference sequence). CDR3 loop: CAWRAVSGPVETQYF. CDR3 bases: TGTGCCTGGAGGGCGGTTTCCGGGCCTGTCGAGACCCAGTACTTC.

The chain recombines TRBV4-3 with TRBJ2-4, with D unresolved. CDR3 size: 15 residues. V lost 0 bases and J lost 5, with 11 bases in between. CDR1 is LGHNA and CDR2 is YSLEER in the germline V gene. The CDR3 reads CASSQDVFGENIQYF. The CDR3 bases are TGCGCCAGCAGCCAAGATGTTTTTGGGGAAAACATTCAGTACTTC.

V gene TRBV2 combines with J gene TRBJ1-1; D uncertain. CDR3 length: 14 amino acids. V lost 8 bases and J lost 1, with 14 bases in between. Germline CDR1 SNHLY, CDR2 FYNNEI. CDR3 sequence reads: CASEFGGSNTEAFF. For the CDR3, the DNA is TGTGCCAGCGAGTTCGGCGGGTCGAACACTGAAGCTTTCTTT.

This clone was observed a few times. V is TRBV5-1 and J is TRBJ2-3, with D hard to call. This CDR3 spans 13 amino acids. V was clipped by 4 bases and J by 5 bases, with 11 bases between them. Germline CDR1 SGHRS, CDR2 YFSETQ. DNA of the CDR3: TGCGCCAGCAGCCCTAGGGATGTAGATACGCAGTATTTT. This sequence encodes CASSPRDVDTQYF. The variable domain in full, with the rest retrieved from reference TRBV5-1 and TRBJ2-3, is KAGVTQTPRYLIKTRGQQVTLSCSPISGHRSVSWYQQTPGQGLQFLFEYFSETQRNKGNFPGRFSGRQFSNSRSEMNVSTLELGDSALYLCASSPRDVDTQYFGPGTRLTVL.

This clone has ten or more counts. The genes are TRBV11-2 and TRBJ2-1; D gene unclear. The CDR3 is 13 amino acids. V shed 1 base and J shed 7 bases, with 8 bases lying between them. Germline V gives CDR1 SGHAT, CDR2 FQNNGV. In nucleotides, the CDR3 is TGTGCCAGCAGCTTAGGGCTACAGAATGAGCAGTTCTTC. Residues: CASSLGLQNEQFF.

V gene TRBV28 combines with J gene TRBJ1-5; TRBD1 aligns across 7 bases. CDR3 length equals 16 residues. Germline V CDR1 and CDR2: MDHEN, SYDVKM. V shed 6 bases and J 4 bases; nucleotides not matched to a gene: 12. CDR3 loop: CASRRKIGTANQPQHF. The CDR3 coding sequence is TGTGCCAGCAGACGAAAAATAGGGACAGCGAATCAGCCCCAGCATTTT.

This clone was seen at least ten times. The chain couples TRBV6-6 to TRBJ1-4, with D perhaps matching TRBD1 (5 bases). The CDR3 consists of 12 residues. Trimming took off 6 bases at V and 5 bases at J, with 7 bases between the two ends. Germline values: CDR1 MNHNY, CDR2 SVGAGI (reference sequence). The CDR3, as DNA: TGTGCCAGCAGACAGGTCAATGAAAAACTGTTTTTT. It encodes CASRQVNEKLFF.

The chain couples TRBV14 to TRBJ2-3, with TRBD1 as a possible D gene (5 bases). The germline V gene has CDR1 SGHDN and CDR2 FVKESK. V lost 0 bases and J 3 bases, leaving 13 bases between the germline ends. This CDR3 is 16 amino acids long. The CDR3 nucleotides are TGTGCCAGCAGCCAAGATCACGGCCAGGGAACAGATACGCAGTATTTT. This gives the protein CASSQDHGQGTDTQYF.

This clone is a singleton in its sample. The CDR3 region has the DNA TGTGCCAGCAGCTTGGCGGCTTCGTACCAAGAGACCCAGTACTTC. Its protein is CASSLAASYQETQYF. V and J are TRBV4-2 and TRBJ2-5, with D uncertain. CDR3 length: 15 amino acids. Germline assignment: CDR1 LGHNA and CDR2 YNFKEQ. The V gene lost 5 bases and the J gene lost 0 bases, with 13 bases spanning the gap.

Notes on this clone: A much bigger clone sits one base away, suggesting this may be a read error. This chain links TRBV6-1 with TRBJ1-2; 7 nucleotides align to TRBD1. This CDR3 has 13 amino acids. Germline V gene sequence: CDR1 MNHNS, CDR2 SASEGT. V shed 3 bases and J 2 bases; nucleotides not matched to a gene: 0. CDR3 loop: CASSETGNYGYTF. DNA of the CDR3: TGTGCCAGCAGTGAGACAGGGAACTATGGCTACACCTTC.